A selection of T cell receptor beta chains follows, all from one sample in a study of radiation and T cells in renal cell carcinoma. Sequencing was performed with immunoSEQ multiplex PCR; in TCRdb, only in-frame clones are kept and a portion is missing. The sample holds roughly 61,000 clones, roughly 80% seen once. The material was blood, obtained from a patient whose treatment included radiotherapy and nephrectomy. All receptors derive from a man in his fifties or sixties with renal cell carcinoma. CDR3s include the opening cysteine and the closing phenylalanine or tryptophan. A D gene is named only where the DNA matches it firmly. Clone size, where shown, is once, few, many, or a class for clones that have expanded.

>16|NA|TRBV4-3|TRBJ1-2|NA
TGCGCCAGCAGCCCGGAAATTGGGGGCGTAAGGTATGGCTACACCTTC
CASSPEIGGVRYGYTF
>15|NA|TRBV6-1|TRBJ1-5|NA
TGTGCCAGCAGTGTTCAGGCGGATAGCAATCAGCCCCAGCATTTT
CASSVQADSNQPQHF
>14|NA|TRBV2|TRBJ1-6|NA
TGTGCCAGCACCAAGACGCGGGATAATTCACCCCTCCACTTT
CASTKTRDNSPLHF
>14|NA|TRBV10-3|TRBJ2-5|NA
NA
CAIRFGDREETQYF
>15|NA|TRBV7-2|TRBJ2-3|NA
TGTGCCAGCAGCTTCTCCGGGACTGACACAGATACGCAGTATTTT
CASSFSGTDTDTQYF
>15|NA|TRBV21-1|TRBJ2-5|NA
TGTGCCAGCAGCGTAAGGGGCACAGGGGGAGTAGCCCAGTACTTC
CASSVRGTGGVAQYF
>16|NA|TRBV11-3|TRBJ1-3|NA
TGTGCCAGCAGCTCCGTTTCTGGGGTGGCCGGAAACACCATATATTTT
CASSSVSGVAGNTIYF
>18|TRBD2|TRBV11-3|TRBJ2-1|NA
TGTGCCAGCAGCTTAAGGAAACTAGCGGCAAGCTCCTACAATGAGCAGTTCTTC
CASSLRKLAASSYNEQFF
>11|NA|TRBV6-1|TRBJ1-2|once
TGTGCCAGCAGCCTCGGACAGAGCTACACCTTC
CASSLGQSYTF
>15|NA|TRBV18|TRBJ1-2|NA
TGTGCCAGCTCACCTCTTATGGGCAGGGGAGATGGCTACACCTTC
CASSPLMGRGDGYTF
>16|TRBD2|TRBV7-3|TRBJ2-1|NA
TGTGCCAGCAGCTTAACGCTAGCGGGAGGGAACAATGAGCAGTTCTTC
CASSLTLAGGNNEQFF
>13|TRBD2|TRBV7-2|TRBJ2-7|NA
TGTGCCAGCAGCGCGGGGGGGGCCTACGAGCAGTACTTC
CASSAGGAYEQYF
>16|TRBD1|TRBV5-6|TRBJ2-3|NA
TGTGCCAGCAGCCGACCGGACAGGGACAGCACAGATACGCAGTATTTT
CASSRPDRDSTDTQYF
>14|NA|TRBV4-1|TRBJ1-6|few
TGCGCCAGCAGCCTAGCGGGGTCGAAAGGGACCCTCCACTTT
CASSLAGSKGTLHF
>14|NA|TRBV11-2|TRBJ1-2|NA
TGTGCCAGCAGCTTGATGAATGGCCGCTATGGCTACACCTTC
CASSLMNGRYGYTF
>16|TRBD1|TRBV6-5|TRBJ2-2|NA
TGTGCCAGCAGTTACGGGACAGGGTCGGACACCGGGGAGCTGTTTTTT
CASSYGTGSDTGELFF
>14|NA|TRBV6-1|TRBJ1-2|NA
TGTGCCAGCAGTGAAAAGGGGCTCTTCAATGGCTACACCTTC
CASSEKGLFNGYTF
>16|NA|TRBV29-1|TRBJ1-2|NA
TGCAGCGTTGAAAGACTGCGGGGAGGGGCCCCCTATGGCTACACCTTC
CSVERLRGGAPYGYTF
>17|TRBD2|TRBV5-1|TRBJ2-1|NA
TGCGCCAGCAGCTTGGGGGGACTAGCGGGAGGAGGGAATGAGCAGTTCTTC
CASSLGGLAGGGNEQFF
>16|NA|TRBV10-3|TRBJ1-4|NA
TGTGCCATCAGTGAGTCGCCCCCAGCTCTGAATGAAAAACTGTTTTTT
CAISESPPALNEKLFF
>12|TRBD1|TRBV29-1|TRBJ1-2|NA
TGCAGCGTGGCCGGACAGGCTTATGGCTACACCTTC
CSVAGQAYGYTF
>13|NA|TRBV2|TRBJ1-2|once
TGTGCCAGCAGTGGACAGGATAAAGATGGCTACACCTTC
CASSGQDKDGYTF
>15|NA|TRBV12-5|TRBJ2-3|NA
TGTGCTAGTGGTTTGGGGCTAGCTCTTACAGATACGCAGTATTTT
CASGLGLALTDTQYF
>16|TRBD1|TRBV7-9|TRBJ1-2|NA
TGTGCCAGCAGCCGCGCCCCGGACAGGACTAACTATGGCTACACCTTC
CASSRAPDRTNYGYTF
>15|TRBD1|TRBV6-5|TRBJ1-2|NA
TGTGCCAGCTGGGACAGATACCAACACCCCTTCGGCTACACCTTC
CASWDRYQHPFGYTF
>15|TRBD1|TRBV5-1|TRBJ1-5|once
TGCGCCAGCAGCTTGTCGGGACAGGGCAATCAGCCCCAGCATTTT
CASSLSGQGNQPQHF
>14|NA|TRBV5-6|TRBJ1-4|NA
TGTGCCAGCAGCCGTCTTAACGAAGGGGAAAAACTGTTTTTT
CASSRLNEGEKLFF
>12|NA|TRBV7-9|TRBJ1-1|few
TGTGCCAGCAGCTTTCCCCCCCCTGAAGCTTTCTTT
CASSFPPPEAFF
>15|TRBD1|TRBV19|TRBJ2-2|NA
TGTGCCAGTTCCCCGGGACAGGGGGCCACCGGGGAGCTGTTTTTT
CASSPGQGATGELFF
>14|TRBD1|TRBV19|TRBJ1-1|NA
TGTGCCAGTATTAACAGGGGTAAGGACACTGAAGCTTTCTTT
CASINRGKDTEAFF
>15|NA|TRBV30|TRBJ2-3|NA
TGTGCCTGGAGTGTTGGGGACATAAGCACAGATACGCAGTATTTT
CAWSVGDISTDTQYF
>15|NA|TRBV18|TRBJ2-3|NA
TGTGCCAGCTCACCAACGGGGCCAAGCACAGATACGCAGTATTTT
CASSPTGPSTDTQYF
>12|NA|TRBV7-2|TRBJ2-7|few
TGTGCCAGCAGCTGGGCCGGCCGTGAGCAGTACTTC
CASSWAGREQYF
>11|NA|TRBV25-1|TRBJ1-2|NA
TGTGCCAGCAGCCAAGCAGGGCCCCACACCTTC
CASSQAGPHTF
>15|TRBD1|TRBV14|TRBJ1-6|NA
TGTGCCAGCAGCCCTTGGACAGGGTTGGGGTCACCCCTCCACTTT
CASSPWTGLGSPLHF
>17|TRBD2|TRBV30|TRBJ2-2|few
TGTGCCTGGAGAAGACTAGCGGGGGCAGTAGGTACCGGGGAGCTGTTTTTT
CAWRRLAGAVGTGELFF
>18|TRBD2|TRBV5-8|TRBJ2-3|NA
TGTGCCAGCAGCTTGGGTCTTTGGCCTAGCGGGAAAACAGATACGCAGTATTTT
CASSLGLWPSGKTDTQYF
>15|NA|TRBV10-2|TRBJ1-5|NA
TGCGCCAGCAGACCTCGGGGGGATAGCAATCAGCCCCAGCATTTT
CASRPRGDSNQPQHF
>13|NA|TRBV18|TRBJ1-1|few
TGTGCCAGCTCACTAGGCAGGGACACTGAAGCTTTCTTT
CASSLGRDTEAFF
>16|TRBD2|TRBV19|TRBJ2-5|NA
TGTGCCAGTAGTCAGCGGAGACTAGCGGGAGAGGAGACCCAGTACTTC
CASSQRRLAGEETQYF
>12|NA|TRBV28|TRBJ1-2|NA
TGTGCCAGCAGTTTTGGCGCGTCCGGCTACACCTTC
CASSFGASGYTF
>14|NA|TRBV5-1|TRBJ1-2|NA
TGCGCCAGCAGCCTCTTAAACCCCGACGATGGCTACACCTTC
CASSLLNPDDGYTF
>16|TRBD1|TRBV19|TRBJ2-3|NA
TGTGCCAGTAGTATTGAGGGACAGGGTTTAGGAGATACGCAGTATTTT
CASSIEGQGLGDTQYF
>14|NA|TRBV7-9|TRBJ2-2|NA
TGTGCCAGCAGCCCCTCGGGGTGGGGCGGGGAGCTGTTTTTT
CASSPSGWGGELFF
>14|NA|TRBV4-2|TRBJ2-7|NA
TGTGCCAGCAGCCAAGAGCCAGCGGTTACCGAGCAGTACTTC
CASSQEPAVTEQYF
>16|NA|TRBV7-2|TRBJ2-5|NA
TGTGCCAGCAGCCGGGCGGGTGGAATTGGCCAAGAGACCCAGTACTTC
CASSRAGGIGQETQYF
>14|NA|TRBV7-9|TRBJ2-5|few
TGTGCCAGCAGCTTGAAGGAGGGGGCCGGGACCCAGTACTTC
CASSLKEGAGTQYF
>13|TRBD1|TRBV5-1|TRBJ2-5|once
TGCGCCAGCTCGACAGGGATGCAAGAGACCCAGTACTTC
CASSTGMQETQYF
>15|NA|TRBV15|TRBJ1-3|NA
TGTGCCACCAGCAAAGGGGCTTCCTCTGGAAACACCATATATTTT
CATSKGASSGNTIYF
>11|NA|TRBV10-3|TRBJ2-7|NA
TGTGCCATCAGTGGGGGGTACGAGCAGTACTTC
CAISGGYEQYF
>18|TRBD1|TRBV27|TRBJ1-1|once
TGTGCCAGCAGTTCCCCCCAACCCCCGGGACAGAGGAACACTGAAGCTTTCTTT
CASSSPQPPGQRNTEAFF
>16|TRBD1|TRBV11-2|TRBJ1-1|NA
TGTGCCAGCCAAGCTCCGGGACAGGGTGTAAGAGGGGATGCTTTCTTT
CASQAPGQGVRGDAFF
>15|TRBD1|TRBV4-2|TRBJ1-5|few
TGTGCCAGCAGCCAAGATTCAGGGGGCGGTCAGCCCCAGCATTTT
CASSQDSGGGQPQHF
>15|TRBD1|TRBV15|TRBJ2-5|NA
TGTGCCACCAGCAAAGACAGGGGGACTCAAGAGACCCAGTACTTC
CATSKDRGTQETQYF